Listed below are T cell receptor beta chains from one sample, sequenced in a study of blood T cell repertoires in COVID-19. Only in-frame clones appear in the TCRdb table, and some are missing; sequencing was by immunoSEQ multiplex PCR. Here the sample spans about 190,000 clones, around 84% being singletons. The specimen sequenced was PBMCs or T cells enriched from blood (not recorded which). These receptors all come from a woman in her 30s who had recovered from COVID-19. Both conserved end residues are part of each CDR3. Not every row has a clone size; where given, it reads once, few, many or a size class.

cdr3_aa | j_call | clone_size | v_call
CASSLVGGPNTGELFF | TRBJ2-2 | - | TRBV5-1
CASSLGGANSPLHF | TRBJ1-6 | - | TRBV11-2
CASSAGDWVQYF | TRBJ2-7 | - | TRBV12-3/TRBV12-4
CASSVDTGEFADTQYF | TRBJ2-3 | - | TRBV9
CASRRQGDKGAFF | TRBJ1-1 | - | TRBV6-5
CASSKVGQGSGGRIEAFF | TRBJ1-1 | - | TRBV21-1
CASSLEGLRAFF | TRBJ1-1 | once | TRBV19
CASRGERRYQETQYF | TRBJ2-5 | - | TRBV2
CASSLGAGENMNTEAFF | TRBJ1-1 | - | TRBV7-9
CASSLREKTEAFF | TRBJ1-1 | few | TRBV27
CSAHGYNEQFF | TRBJ2-1 | - | TRBV20-1
CASREASDTQYF | TRBJ2-3 | - | TRBV28
CASSRQGATNEKLFF | TRBJ1-4 | - | TRBV6-5
CASSFLAGGPGEQFF | TRBJ2-1 | - | TRBV5-1
CASSSSGSLSGELFF | TRBJ2-2 | - | TRBV5-1
CASSPGQGLGLSYEQYF | TRBJ2-7 | - | TRBV28
CASRLAGSYEQYF | TRBJ2-7 | - | TRBV13
CASSESGPGGVYGYTF | TRBJ1-2 | - | TRBV25-1
CASSWGLGGRPYEQYF | TRBJ2-7 | few | TRBV5-1
CASSIRQETQYF | TRBJ2-5 | once | TRBV19
CASRGDRERGPGSSYEQYF | TRBJ2-7 | many | TRBV19
CASSLAGANTEAFF | TRBJ1-1 | once | TRBV5-1
CASSQDPRLGLAGVLSYEQYF | TRBJ2-7 | - | TRBV4-1
CSASTPGQGTDTQYF | TRBJ2-3 | - | TRBV29-1
CASSSTRRLAGINEQYF | TRBJ2-7 | - | TRBV7-6
CASNRRHQIRGYTF | TRBJ1-2 | - | TRBV2
CASRVRFPERSSYNEQFF | TRBJ2-1 | once | TRBV7-9
CASSSVGHPYEQYF | TRBJ2-7 | - | TRBV28
CASRTSGRSNEQFF | TRBJ2-1 | - | TRBV2
CASSVGGPLRAVEKLFF | TRBJ1-4 | - | TRBV9
CSASRVEGEQFF | TRBJ2-1 | - | TRBV20-1
CASSLTSGQETQYF | TRBJ2-5 | - | TRBV5-1
CASSQPGQGVNEQFF | TRBJ2-1 | - | TRBV4-2
CASSLVLDSATSYEQYF | TRBJ2-7 | - | TRBV28
CASSSSDRGLGYGYTF | TRBJ1-2 | once | TRBV11-2
CASSLGQGVGSNTEAFF | TRBJ1-1 | - | TRBV5-1